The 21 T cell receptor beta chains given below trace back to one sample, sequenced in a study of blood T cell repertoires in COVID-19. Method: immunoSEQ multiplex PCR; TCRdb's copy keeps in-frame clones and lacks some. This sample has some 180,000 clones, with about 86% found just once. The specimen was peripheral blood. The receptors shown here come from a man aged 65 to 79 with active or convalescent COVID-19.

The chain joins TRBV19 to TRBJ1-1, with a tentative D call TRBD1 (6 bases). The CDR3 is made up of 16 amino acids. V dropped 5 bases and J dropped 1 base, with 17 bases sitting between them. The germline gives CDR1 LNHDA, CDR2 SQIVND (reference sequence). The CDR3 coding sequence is TGTGCCAGTAGTCCAAGTCTCGGGACAAGGAACACTGAAGCTTTCTTT. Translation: CASSPSLGTRNTEAFF.

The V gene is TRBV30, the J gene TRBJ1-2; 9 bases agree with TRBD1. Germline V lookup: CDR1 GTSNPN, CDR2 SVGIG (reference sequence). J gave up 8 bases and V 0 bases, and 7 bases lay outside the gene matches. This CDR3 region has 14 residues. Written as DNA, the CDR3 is TGTGCCTGGAGTGTGGGACAGGGCAAATTAGGCTACACCTTC. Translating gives CAWSVGQGKLGYTF.

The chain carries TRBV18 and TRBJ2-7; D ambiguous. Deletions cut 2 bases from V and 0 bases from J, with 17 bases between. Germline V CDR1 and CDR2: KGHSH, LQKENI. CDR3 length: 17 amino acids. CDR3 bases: TGTGCCAGCTCACCATATGCTCTTATGCCGAGCTCCTACGAGCAGTACTTC. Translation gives CASSPYALMPSSYEQYF.

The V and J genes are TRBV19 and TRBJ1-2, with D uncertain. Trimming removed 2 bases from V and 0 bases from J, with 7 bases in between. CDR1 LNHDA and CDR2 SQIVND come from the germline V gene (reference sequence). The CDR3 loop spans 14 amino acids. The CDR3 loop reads CASSIIRTNYGYTF. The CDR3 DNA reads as TGTGCCAGTAGTATAATCAGAACTAACTATGGCTACACCTTC.

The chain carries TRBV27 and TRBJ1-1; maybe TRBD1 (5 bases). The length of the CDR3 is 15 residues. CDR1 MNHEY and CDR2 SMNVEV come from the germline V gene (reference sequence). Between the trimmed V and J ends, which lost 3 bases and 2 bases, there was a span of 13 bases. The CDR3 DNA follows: TGTGCCAGCAGTTTTATTCAGGGCCCAAACACTGAAGCTTTCTTT. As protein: CASSFIQGPNTEAFF.

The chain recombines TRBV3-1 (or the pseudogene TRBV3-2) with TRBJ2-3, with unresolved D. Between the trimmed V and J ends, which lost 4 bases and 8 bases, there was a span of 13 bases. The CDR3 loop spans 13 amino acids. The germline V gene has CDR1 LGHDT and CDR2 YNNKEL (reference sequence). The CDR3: CASSLSRVSTQYF. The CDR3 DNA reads TGTGCCAGCAGCCTAAGCCGGGTCAGTACGCAGTATTTT.

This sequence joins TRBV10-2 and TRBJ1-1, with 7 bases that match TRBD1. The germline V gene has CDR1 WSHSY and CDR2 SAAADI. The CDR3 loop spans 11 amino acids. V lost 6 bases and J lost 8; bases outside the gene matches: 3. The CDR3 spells CASRMTGEAFF. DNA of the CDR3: TGCGCCAGCAGGATGACAGGGGAAGCTTTCTTT.

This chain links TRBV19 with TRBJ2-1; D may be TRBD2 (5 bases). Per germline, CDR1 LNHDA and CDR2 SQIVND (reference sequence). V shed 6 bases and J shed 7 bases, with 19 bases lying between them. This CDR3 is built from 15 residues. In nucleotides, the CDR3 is TGTGCCAGTAGACCCCGGCGGGCTTCATGGAATGAGCAGTTCTTC. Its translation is CASRPRRASWNEQFF.

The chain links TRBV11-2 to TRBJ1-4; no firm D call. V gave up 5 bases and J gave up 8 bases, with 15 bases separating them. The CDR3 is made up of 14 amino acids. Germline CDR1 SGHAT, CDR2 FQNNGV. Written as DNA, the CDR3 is TGTGCCAGCAGCCTGGGCCGCATCGAGGAAAAACTGTTTTTT. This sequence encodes CASSLGRIEEKLFF.

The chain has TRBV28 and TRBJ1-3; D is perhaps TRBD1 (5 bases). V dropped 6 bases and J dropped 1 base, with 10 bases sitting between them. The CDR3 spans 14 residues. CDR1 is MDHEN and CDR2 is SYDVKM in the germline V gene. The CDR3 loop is CASSPGGSGNTIYF. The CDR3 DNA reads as TGTGCCAGCAGCCCGGGGGGGTCTGGAAACACCATATATTTT.

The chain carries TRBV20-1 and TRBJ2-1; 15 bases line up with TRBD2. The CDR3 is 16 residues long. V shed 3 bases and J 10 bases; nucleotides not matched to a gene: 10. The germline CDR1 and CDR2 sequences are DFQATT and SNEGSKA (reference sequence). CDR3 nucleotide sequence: TGCAGTGCTAGTCCCCTCTGGACTAGCGGGAGGGCGGAGCAGTTCTTC. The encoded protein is CSASPLWTSGRAEQFF.

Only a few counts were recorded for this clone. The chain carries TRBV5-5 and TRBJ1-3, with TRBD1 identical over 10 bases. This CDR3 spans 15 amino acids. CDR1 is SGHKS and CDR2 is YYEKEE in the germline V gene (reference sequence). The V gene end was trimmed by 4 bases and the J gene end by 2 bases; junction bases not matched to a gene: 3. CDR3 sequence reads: CASSPGQGTGNTIYF. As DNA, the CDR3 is TGTGCCAGCAGCCCGGGACAGGGGACTGGAAACACCATATATTTT.

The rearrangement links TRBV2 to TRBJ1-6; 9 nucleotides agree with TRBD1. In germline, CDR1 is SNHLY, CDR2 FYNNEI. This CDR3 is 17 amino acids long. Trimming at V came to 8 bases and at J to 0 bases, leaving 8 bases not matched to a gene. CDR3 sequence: CASCWTGANSYNSPLHF. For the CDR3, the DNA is TGTGCCAGCTGCTGGACAGGGGCAAACTCCTATAATTCACCCCTCCACTTT.

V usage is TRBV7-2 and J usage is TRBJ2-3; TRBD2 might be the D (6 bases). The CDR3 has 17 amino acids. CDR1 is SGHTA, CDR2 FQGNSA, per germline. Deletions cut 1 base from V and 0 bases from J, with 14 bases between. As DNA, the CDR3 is TGTGCCAGCAGCTTAGTTTCCCTAGCGACTAGCACAGATACGCAGTATTTT. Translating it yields CASSLVSLATSTDTQYF.

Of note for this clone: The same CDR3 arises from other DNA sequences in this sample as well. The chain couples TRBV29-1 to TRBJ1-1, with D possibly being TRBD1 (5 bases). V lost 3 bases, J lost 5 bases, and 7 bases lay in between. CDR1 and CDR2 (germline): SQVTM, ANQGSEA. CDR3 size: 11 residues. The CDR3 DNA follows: TGCAGCGTTGACGGGGGGACTGAAGCTTTCTTT. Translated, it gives CSVDGGTEAFF. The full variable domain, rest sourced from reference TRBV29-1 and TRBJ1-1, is SAVISQKPSRDICQRGTSLTIQCQVDSQVTMMFWYRQQPGQSLTLIATANQGSEATYESGFVIDKFPISRPNLTFSTLTVSNMSPEDSSIYLCSVDGGTEAFFGQGTRLTVV.

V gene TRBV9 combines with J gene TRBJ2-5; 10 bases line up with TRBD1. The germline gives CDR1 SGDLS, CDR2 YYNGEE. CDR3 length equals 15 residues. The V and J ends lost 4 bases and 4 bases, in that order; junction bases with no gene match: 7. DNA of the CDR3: TGTGCCAGCAGCCCGGGACAGGGGTTACGAGAGACCCAGTACTTC. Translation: CASSPGQGLRETQYF.

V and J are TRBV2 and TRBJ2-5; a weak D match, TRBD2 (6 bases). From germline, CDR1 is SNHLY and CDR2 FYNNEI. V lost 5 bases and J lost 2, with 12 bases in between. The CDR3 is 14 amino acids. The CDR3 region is CASSPRRVQETQYF. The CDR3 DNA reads TGTGCCAGCAGTCCCCGGAGGGTACAAGAGACCCAGTACTTC.

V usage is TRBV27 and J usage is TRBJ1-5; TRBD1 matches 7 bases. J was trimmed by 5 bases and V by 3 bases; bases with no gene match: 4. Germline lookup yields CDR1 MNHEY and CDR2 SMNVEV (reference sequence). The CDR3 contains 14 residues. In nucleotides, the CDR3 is TGTGCCAGCAGTTTTCAGGGGGGCGATCAGCCCCAGCATTTT. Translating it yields CASSFQGGDQPQHF.

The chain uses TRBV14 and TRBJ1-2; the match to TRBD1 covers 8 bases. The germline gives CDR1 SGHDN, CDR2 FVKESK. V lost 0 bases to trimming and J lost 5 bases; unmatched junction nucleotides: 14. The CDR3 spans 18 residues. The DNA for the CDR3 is TGTGCCAGCAGCCAAGATTTCCCCCGACAGGGGCCTGGATATGGCTACACCTTC. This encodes CASSQDFPRQGPGYGYTF.

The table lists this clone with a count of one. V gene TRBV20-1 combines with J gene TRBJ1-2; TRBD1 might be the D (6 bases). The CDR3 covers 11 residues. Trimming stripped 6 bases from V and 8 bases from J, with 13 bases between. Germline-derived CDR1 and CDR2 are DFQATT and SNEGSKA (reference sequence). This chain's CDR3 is CSARTVLGYTF. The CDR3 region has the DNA TGCAGTGCCCGGACAGTCTTGGGCTACACCTTC.

The DNA of the CDR3 is TGTGCCAGCAGCATTGCAGGTAACACTGAAGCTTTCTTT. It yields the protein CASSIAGNTEAFF. The gene calls are TRBV7-9 and TRBJ1-1; D is unclear. V lost 5 bases to trimming and J lost 2 bases, with 9 bases between them. CDR3 size: 13 residues. CDR1 is SEHNR and CDR2 is FQNEAQ in the germline V gene (reference sequence). Full variable domain (rest looked up from reference TRBV7-9 and TRBJ1-1): DTGVSQNPRHKITKRGQNVTFRCDPISEHNRLYWYRQTLGQGPEFLTYFQNEAQLEKSRLLSDRFSAERPKGSFSTLEIQRTEQGDSAMYLCASSIAGNTEAFFGQGTRLTVV.